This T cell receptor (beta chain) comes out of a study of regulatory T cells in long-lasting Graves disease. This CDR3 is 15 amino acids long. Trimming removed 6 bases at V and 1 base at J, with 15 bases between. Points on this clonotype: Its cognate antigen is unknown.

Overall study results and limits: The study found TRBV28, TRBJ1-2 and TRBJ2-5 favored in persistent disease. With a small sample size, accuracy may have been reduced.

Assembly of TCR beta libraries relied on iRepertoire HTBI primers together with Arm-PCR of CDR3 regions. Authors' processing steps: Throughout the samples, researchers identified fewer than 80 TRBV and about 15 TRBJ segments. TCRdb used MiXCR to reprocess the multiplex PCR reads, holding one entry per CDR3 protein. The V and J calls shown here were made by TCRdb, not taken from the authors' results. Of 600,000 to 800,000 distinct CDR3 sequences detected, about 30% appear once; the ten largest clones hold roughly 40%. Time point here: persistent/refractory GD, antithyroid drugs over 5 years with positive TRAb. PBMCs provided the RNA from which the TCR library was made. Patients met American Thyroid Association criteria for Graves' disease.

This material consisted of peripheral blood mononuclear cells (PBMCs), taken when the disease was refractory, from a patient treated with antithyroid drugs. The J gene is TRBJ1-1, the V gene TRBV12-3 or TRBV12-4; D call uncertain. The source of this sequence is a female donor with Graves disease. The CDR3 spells CASRGRPGENTEAFF. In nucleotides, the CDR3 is TGTGCCAGCAGGGGGAGGCCGGGCGAGAACACTGAAGCTTTCTTT.